This entry describes one T cell receptor (beta chain). V was clipped by 5 bases and J by 1 base, with 14 bases between them. CDR3 size: 15 residues. Germline assignment: CDR1 LGHDT and CDR2 YNNKEL (reference sequence). Noted time point: pre-treatment sample, taken before nivolumab and TIL therapy. Enrollment ran from 2017 to January 2020. These data originate in a study of TIL therapy for anti-PD-1-resistant metastatic lung cancer. Overall study context: Most patients had lung adenocarcinoma.

The libraries were made with immunoSEQ v3. Sequencing depth was some 2 million read pairs for survey level, roughly 4.5-6 million for deep. The method was immunoSEQ multiplex PCR; TCRdb's version includes in-frame clones alone and lacks a portion of them. The sample includes 50,000 to 65,000 clones, roughly 77% of them seen just once. The TCR originated in a person aged 25-85 years with non-small cell lung cancer. The source material was blood, sampled at baseline. V and J are TRBV3-1 (or the pseudogene TRBV3-2) and TRBJ1-1; tentatively, D is TRBD1 (5 bases). Here the CDR3 reads CASSENRGGNTEAFF. The CDR3 DNA follows: TGTGCCAGCAGCGAGAACCGGGGCGGGAACACTGAAGCTTTCTTT.